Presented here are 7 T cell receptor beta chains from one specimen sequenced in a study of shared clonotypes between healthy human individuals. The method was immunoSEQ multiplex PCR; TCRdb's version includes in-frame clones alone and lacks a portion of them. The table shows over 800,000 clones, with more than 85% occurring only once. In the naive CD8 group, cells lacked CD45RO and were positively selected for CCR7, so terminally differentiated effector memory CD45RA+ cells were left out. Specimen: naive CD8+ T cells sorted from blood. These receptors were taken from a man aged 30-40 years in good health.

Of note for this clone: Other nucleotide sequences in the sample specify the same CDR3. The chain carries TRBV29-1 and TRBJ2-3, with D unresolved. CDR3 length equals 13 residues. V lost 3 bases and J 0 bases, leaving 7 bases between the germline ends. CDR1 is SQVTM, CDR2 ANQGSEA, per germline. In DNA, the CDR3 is TGCAGCGTTGATGGTGTAAGCACAGATACGCAGTATTTT. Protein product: CSVDGVSTDTQYF.

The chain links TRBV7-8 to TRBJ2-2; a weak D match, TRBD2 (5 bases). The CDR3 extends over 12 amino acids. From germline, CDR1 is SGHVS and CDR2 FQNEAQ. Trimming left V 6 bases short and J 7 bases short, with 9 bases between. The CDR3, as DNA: TGTGCCAGCAGTTCCCGGGGCGGGGAGCTGTTTTTT. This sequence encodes CASSSRGGELFF.

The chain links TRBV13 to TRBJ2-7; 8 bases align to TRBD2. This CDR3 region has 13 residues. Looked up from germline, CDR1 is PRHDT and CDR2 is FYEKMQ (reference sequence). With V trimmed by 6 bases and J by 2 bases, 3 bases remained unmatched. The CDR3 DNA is TGTGCCAGCAGAATTAGCGGGACCTACGAGCAGTACTTC. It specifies CASRISGTYEQYF.

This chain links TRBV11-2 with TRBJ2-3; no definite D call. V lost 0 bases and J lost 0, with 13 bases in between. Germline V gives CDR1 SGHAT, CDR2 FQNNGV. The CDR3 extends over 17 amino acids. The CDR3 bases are TGTGCCAGCAGCTTAGAGGCTCCGTCGGCCAGCACAGATACGCAGTATTTT. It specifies CASSLEAPSASTDTQYF.

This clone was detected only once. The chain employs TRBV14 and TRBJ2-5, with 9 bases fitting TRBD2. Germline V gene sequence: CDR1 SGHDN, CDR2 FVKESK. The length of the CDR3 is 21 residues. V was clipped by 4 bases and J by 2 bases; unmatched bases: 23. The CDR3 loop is CASSLHPTSGYKVGGQETQYF. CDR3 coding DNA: TGTGCCAGCAGCCTCCACCCGACTAGCGGATACAAAGTAGGAGGTCAAGAGACCCAGTACTTC.

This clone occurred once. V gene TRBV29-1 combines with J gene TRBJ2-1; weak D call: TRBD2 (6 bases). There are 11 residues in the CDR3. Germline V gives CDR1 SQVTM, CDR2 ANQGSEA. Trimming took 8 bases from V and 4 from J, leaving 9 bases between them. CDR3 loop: CSLGGYNEQFF. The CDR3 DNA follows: TGCAGCTTGGGGGGATACAATGAGCAGTTCTTC.

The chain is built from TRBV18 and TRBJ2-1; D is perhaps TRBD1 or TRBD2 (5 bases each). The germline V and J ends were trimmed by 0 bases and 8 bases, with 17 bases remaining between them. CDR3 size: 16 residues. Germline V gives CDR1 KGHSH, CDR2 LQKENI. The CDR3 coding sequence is TGTGCCAGCTCACCACCGGGGGATATCTACGGGGATGAGCAGTTCTTC. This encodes CASSPPGDIYGDEQFF.